The 14 T cell receptor beta chains below were found in one sample sequenced in a study of blood T cell repertoires in COVID-19. The protocol was immunoSEQ multiplex PCR, while the TCRdb copy is restricted to in-frame clones and leaves out a portion. This sample has a few hundred thousand clones, with more than 75% found just once. The sequencing input was peripheral blood. Receptors originate from a man in his 60s who had recovered from COVID-19.

This chain connects TRBV11-1 to TRBJ1-1, with unresolved D. The CDR3 is made up of 13 amino acids. CDR1 and CDR2 from the germline V gene are SGHAT and FQDESV (reference sequence). The V gene lost 5 bases and the J gene lost 3 bases, with 10 bases spanning the gap. The CDR3 spells CASSPDYYTEAFF. In DNA, the CDR3 is TGTGCCAGCAGCCCGGACTACTACACTGAAGCTTTCTTT.

This clone was found once. Written as DNA, the CDR3 is TGCGCCAGCAGCCAAGAGGAGGGTAACACCGGGGAGCTGTTTTTT. This codes for CASSQEEGNTGELFF. This chain joins TRBV4-3 and TRBJ2-2; maybe TRBD2 (6 bases). CDR3 length equals 15 residues. Germline V CDR1 and CDR2: LGHNA, YSLEER. With 0 bases removed from V and 2 bases from J, the gap between germline ends came to 7 bases.

The chain links TRBV5-4 to TRBJ2-3; 8 nucleotides agree with TRBD2. V gave up 6 bases and J gave up 0 bases; unmatched junction bases: 6. Looked up from germline, CDR1 is SGHNT and CDR2 is YYREEE (reference sequence). CDR3 length equals 15 residues. Here the CDR3 reads CASTPGGGSTDTQYF. DNA of the CDR3: TGTGCCAGCACCCCCGGGGGGGGTAGCACAGATACGCAGTATTTT.

V and J are TRBV15 and TRBJ1-2, with D perhaps TRBD1 (5 bases). Germline CDR1 reads LNHNV; CDR2 reads YYDKDF (reference sequence). This CDR3 is 19 amino acids long. Trimming took 0 bases from V and 3 from J, leaving 23 bases between them. The CDR3 DNA follows: TGTGCCACCAGCAGAGATCAGGCGACAGCCCAAGGCATTCACTATGGCTACACCTTC. It yields the protein CATSRDQATAQGIHYGYTF.

The V and J genes are TRBV7-8 and TRBJ2-3; D is undetermined. The V and J ends lost 3 bases and 1 base respectively, with 5 bases between them. This CDR3 spans 13 amino acids. The germline gives CDR1 SGHVS, CDR2 FQNEAQ. CDR3 protein: CASSFQGTDTQYF. In DNA, the CDR3 is TGTGCCAGCAGCTTCCAGGGCACAGATACGCAGTATTTT. The full variable domain, its missing parts supplied by reference TRBV7-8 and TRBJ2-3, is GAGVSQSPRYKVAKRGQDVALRCDPISGHVSLFWYQQALGQGPEFLTYFQNEAQLDKSGLPSDRFFAERPEGSVSTLKIQRTQQEDSAVYLCASSFQGTDTQYFGPGTRLTVL.

The CDR3 sequence is CASSYQGGTGELFF. As DNA, the CDR3 is TGTGCCAGCAGTTATCAGGGCGGAACCGGGGAGCTGTTTTTT. The V call is TRBV6-2 or TRBV6-3, the J call TRBJ2-2; a possible D gene is TRBD1 (5 bases). This CDR3 spans 14 amino acids. With 3 bases removed from V and 5 bases from J, the gap between germline ends came to 10 bases. The V gene's germline CDR1 is MNHEY and CDR2 SVGEGT.

This clone was seen once. The rearrangement links TRBV2 to TRBJ2-3; 15 bases are a match to TRBD2. Germline trimming cut 7 bases from V and 8 bases from J; bases unmatched to any gene: 7. This CDR3 is 15 amino acids long. Germline V CDR1 and CDR2: SNHLY, FYNNEI. CDR3 loop: CASTWTSGGAATQYF. The CDR3 nucleotides are TGTGCCAGCACTTGGACTAGCGGGGGGGCGGCTACGCAGTATTTT.

V gene TRBV10-3 combines with J gene TRBJ1-4, with 8 bases that match TRBD1. CDR1 and CDR2 from the germline V gene are ENHRY and SYGVKD. This CDR3 is built from 14 residues. V dropped 6 bases and J dropped 4; count of bases not matched to a gene: 4. CDR3 nucleotide sequence: TGTGCCATCAGGGCACAGGGGGGTAATGAAAAACTGTTTTTT. Its translation is CAIRAQGGNEKLFF.

In this sample, this clone turned up once. The V and J genes are TRBV5-4 and TRBJ1-1; 10 bases are shared with TRBD1. The CDR3 sequence is 15 residues long. The germline gives CDR1 SGHNT, CDR2 YYREEE (reference sequence). Losses at the gene ends were 6 bases for V and 6 bases for J; bases not matched to a gene: 11. The CDR3 DNA follows: TGTGCCAGCATCAATTCGGACAGGGGGGGATCTGAAGCTTTCTTT. Protein: CASINSDRGGSEAFF.

The chain has TRBV5-6 and TRBJ2-3; a weak D match, TRBD1 (6 bases). The CDR3 runs 15 residues. Germline V gene sequence: CDR1 SGHDT, CDR2 YYEEEE. V was cut by 6 bases and J by 2 bases, with 16 bases left in between. The CDR3 DNA sequence: TGTGCCAGCATCCTGGGGGCAGGTTCCACAGATACGCAGTATTTT. As protein: CASILGAGSTDTQYF.

The genes are TRBV7-3 and TRBJ2-5; D possibly corresponds to TRBD2 (6 bases). The germline CDR1 and CDR2 sequences are SGHTA and FQGTGA. The V and J ends lost 5 bases and 4 bases respectively, with 11 bases between them. The CDR3 totals 13 residues. The chain's CDR3 is CASSRDSGETQYF. CDR3 nucleotide sequence: TGTGCCAGCAGCAGGGATAGCGGAGAGACCCAGTACTTC.

V and J are TRBV7-2 and TRBJ1-1, with a tentative D call TRBD1 (5 bases). Germline-derived CDR1 and CDR2 are SGHTA and FQGNSA. V lost 8 bases to trimming and J lost 0 bases, with 13 bases between them. This CDR3 comprises 14 residues. CDR3: CASRRGTVNTEAFF. The CDR3 nucleotides are TGTGCCAGCCGACGGGGGACGGTGAACACTGAAGCTTTCTTT.

V is TRBV3-1 (or the pseudogene TRBV3-2) and J is TRBJ1-5; 11 nucleotides agree with TRBD1. CDR3 length equals 14 residues. In germline, CDR1 is LGHDT, CDR2 YNNKEL (reference sequence). Unmatched junction bases numbered 5, after V lost 7 bases and J lost 6 bases. The CDR3 DNA follows: TGTGCCAGCACCCCCGGACAGGGGGCTCAGCCCCAGCATTTT. It specifies CASTPGQGAQPQHF.

This chain links TRBV7-3 with TRBJ1-2; the D is unclear. This CDR3 has 13 amino acids. Trimming pared 5 bases from V and 2 bases from J, leaving 9 bases between. Germline CDR1 and CDR2: SGHTA and FQGTGA. CDR3 bases: TGTGCCAGCAGCCCAGGACTAAACTATGGCTACACCTTC. Translation gives CASSPGLNYGYTF. The complete variable domain, with remaining parts taken from reference TRBV7-3 and TRBJ1-2, reads GAGVSQTPSNKVTEKGKYVELRCDPISGHTALYWYRQSLGQGPEFLIYFQGTGAADDSGLPNDRFFAVRPEGSVSTLKIQRTERGDSAVYLCASSPGLNYGYTFGSGTRLTVV.